This T cell receptor beta chain appears in the sequencing data of a study of T cell repertoires in cytomegalovirus infection. Whole-study context: An indication of both CMV infection and matching HLA type came from public TCR beta signatures.

This clonotype was detected many times. TCRdb ran MiXCR on the reads and lists one entry per CDR3 protein. The sample shows approximately 400,000 distinct CDR3 sequences, roughly 30% of them seen only once. Trimming cost V 3 bases and J 8 bases, with 19 bases left between them. This CDR3 spans 15 amino acids. J is TRBJ1-2 and V is TRBV12-3 or TRBV12-4; D is uncertain. The TCR was taken from a human donor in good health (CMV status not recorded). Some clones in this sample may be carry-over from other donors' samples. The sequenced sample consisted of PBMCs. CDR3 amino acids: CASSLTSWPAQGYTF. CDR3 in DNA: TGTGCCAGCAGTTTGACCTCGTGGCCCGCACAGGGCTACACCTTC.